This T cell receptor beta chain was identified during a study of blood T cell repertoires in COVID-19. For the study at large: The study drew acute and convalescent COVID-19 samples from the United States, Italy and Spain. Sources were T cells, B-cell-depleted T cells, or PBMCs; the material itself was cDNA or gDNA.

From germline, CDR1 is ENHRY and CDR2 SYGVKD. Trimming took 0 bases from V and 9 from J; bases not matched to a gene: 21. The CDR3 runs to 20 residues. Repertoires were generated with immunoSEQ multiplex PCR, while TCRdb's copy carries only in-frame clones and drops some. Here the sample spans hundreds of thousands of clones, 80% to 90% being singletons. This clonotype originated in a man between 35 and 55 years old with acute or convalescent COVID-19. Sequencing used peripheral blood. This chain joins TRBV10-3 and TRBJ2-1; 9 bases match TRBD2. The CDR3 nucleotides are TGTGCCATCAGTGAGTCTTTTTTGAGTCGACTAGCGGACCCCCGGGGTGAGCAGTTCTTC. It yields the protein CAISESFLSRLADPRGEQFF.